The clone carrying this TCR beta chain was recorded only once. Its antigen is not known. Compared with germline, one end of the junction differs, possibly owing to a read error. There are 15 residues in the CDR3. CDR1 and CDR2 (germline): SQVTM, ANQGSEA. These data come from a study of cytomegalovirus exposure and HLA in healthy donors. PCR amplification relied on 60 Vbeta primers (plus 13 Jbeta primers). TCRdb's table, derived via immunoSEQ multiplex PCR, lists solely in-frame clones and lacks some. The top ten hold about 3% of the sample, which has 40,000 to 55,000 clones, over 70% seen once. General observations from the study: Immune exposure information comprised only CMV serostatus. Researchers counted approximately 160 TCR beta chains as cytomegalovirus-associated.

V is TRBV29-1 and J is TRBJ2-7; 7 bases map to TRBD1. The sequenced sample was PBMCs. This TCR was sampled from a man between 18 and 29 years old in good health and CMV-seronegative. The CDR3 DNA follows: TGCAGCGTTGAGGGAACAGGGGCGACCTCCTCCGAGCAGTACTTC. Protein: CSVEGTGATSSEQYF.